Presented here are 11 T cell receptor beta chains from one specimen sequenced in a study of blood T cell repertoires in COVID-19. The data were produced by immunoSEQ multiplex PCR, yet TCRdb's version contains in-frame clones alone and is incomplete. The top ten clones hold approximately 15% of a sample with under 70,000 clones, approximately 92% of them seen once. Sequencing was done on a sample of peripheral blood. The origin of the receptors is a man older than 75 with acute or convalescent COVID-19.

V gene TRBV5-1 combines with J gene TRBJ2-5, with TRBD2 matching 14 bases. CDR3 length equals 16 residues. Trimming took 4 bases from V and 5 from J; bases not matched to a gene: 7. Germline V gene lookup returns CDR1 SGHRS and CDR2 YFSETQ. The CDR3 protein is CASSNRTSGGRETQYF. DNA of the CDR3: TGCGCCAGCAGCAACAGGACTAGCGGGGGGCGGGAGACCCAGTACTTC.

This clone was counted a few times. The CDR3 DNA sequence: TGTGCCACCGGACAGGGGGCTGGGGCCAACGTCCTGACTTTC. It is translated as CATGQGAGANVLTF. The chain recombines TRBV10-3 with TRBJ2-6; 10 nucleotides align to TRBD1. This CDR3 contains 14 residues. Germline CDR1 is ENHRY and CDR2 is SYGVKD. The trim removed 10 bases at V and 2 bases at J, leaving 2 bases unmatched.

The gene calls are TRBV7-6 and TRBJ2-7, with 8 bases that match TRBD2. The ends lost 3 bases at V and 6 bases at J; junction bases unmatched: 13. Looked up from germline, CDR1 is SGHVS and CDR2 is FNYEAQ. There are 16 residues in the CDR3. The CDR3 loop reads CASSLWTDGGGSEQYF. The CDR3 DNA reads TGTGCCAGCAGCTTGTGGACGGACGGCGGGGGGTCCGAGCAGTACTTC.

In DNA, the CDR3 is TGCGCCAGCAGCTTGACCAGCTCTGGAAACACCATATATTTT. Translation gives CASSLTSSGNTIYF. The chain is built from TRBV5-1 and TRBJ1-3; D not resolved. CDR1 is SGHRS, CDR2 YFSETQ, per germline. Deletions cut 1 base from V and 0 bases from J, with 5 bases between. The CDR3 runs to 14 residues.

CDR3 bases: TGTGCCAGCAGCTTAAGCGGGGCGGGCACAGATACGCAGTATTTT. Amino acid sequence: CASSLSGAGTDTQYF. J is TRBJ2-3 and V is TRBV5-6, with 7 bases that match TRBD2. Trimming cost V 2 bases and J 1 base; bases outside gene matches: 4. The CDR3 has 15 amino acids. Germline CDR1 is SGHDT and CDR2 is YYEEEE.

The CDR3 region has the DNA TGTGCCAGCAGTTACACGTCCGGGACTAGCGCCGGGGAGCTGTTTTTT. This translates into CASSYTSGTSAGELFF. This chain connects TRBV6-6 to TRBJ2-2, with TRBD2 matching 10 bases. Unmatched junction bases numbered 6, after V lost 2 bases and J lost 6 bases. CDR3 length: 16 residues. The germline V gene encodes CDR1 MNHNY and CDR2 SVGAGI (reference sequence).

The V call is TRBV6-1, the J call TRBJ2-1, with 13 bases matching TRBD2. Germline CDR1 MNHNS, CDR2 SASEGT. Germline trimming cut 1 base from V and 11 bases from J; bases unmatched to any gene: 2. This CDR3 spans 14 amino acids. In DNA, the CDR3 is TGTGCCAGCAGTGAAGGACTAGCGGGGGGCCAGCAGTTCTTC. Protein: CASSEGLAGGQQFF.

The chain uses TRBV2 and TRBJ1-1, with D perhaps matching TRBD1 (6 bases). Per the germline V gene, CDR1 is SNHLY and CDR2 is FYNNEI. V lost 4 bases and J lost 2, with 14 bases in between. The CDR3 length is 15 residues. CDR3 DNA: TGTGCCAGCAGTGCACGACAGGCGCTAAACACTGAAGCTTTCTTT. It specifies CASSARQALNTEAFF.

This chain connects TRBV3-1 (or the pseudogene TRBV3-2) to TRBJ1-2; 7 bases are a match to TRBD1. J gave up 5 bases and V 0 bases, and 6 bases lay outside the gene matches. CDR3 length equals 15 residues. The germline CDR1 and CDR2 sequences are LGHDT and YNNKEL (reference sequence). The CDR3 spells CASSQDAGGGYGYTF. The CDR3 bases are TGTGCCAGCAGCCAAGATGCAGGGGGAGGATATGGCTACACCTTC.

In its sample, this clone is medium-sized. V usage is TRBV5-6 and J usage is TRBJ2-3; 10 nucleotides match TRBD1. Germline V gives CDR1 SGHDT, CDR2 YYEEEE. CDR3 size: 17 residues. Trimming cost V 4 bases and J 1 base; bases outside gene matches: 9. The CDR3 DNA follows: TGTGCCAGCAGCCCGACGGGACAGGGGTTTGGCACAGATACGCAGTATTTT. Translated, it gives CASSPTGQGFGTDTQYF.

This chain connects TRBV9 to TRBJ2-3; TRBD2 might be the D (6 bases). From germline, CDR1 is SGDLS and CDR2 YYNGEE. The CDR3 covers 15 residues. V lost 3 bases and J lost 1, with 12 bases in between. The CDR3: CASSALAGRTDTQYF. In DNA form, the CDR3 reads TGTGCCAGCAGCGCCCTCGCGGGGCGCACAGATACGCAGTATTTT. Drawing the rest from reference TRBV9 and TRBJ2-3, the complete variable domain is DSGVTQTPKHLITATGQRVTLRCSPRSGDLSVYWYQQSLDQGLQFLIQYYNGEERAKGNILERFSAQQFPDLHSELNLSSLELGDSALYFCASSALAGRTDTQYFGPGTRLTVL.